Listed here are 28 T cell receptor beta chains from one sample, sequenced in a study of human T cells and chemical hapten exposure. Time point specified: patch test 3, about 24 weeks after DPC sensitization. Treatment reported: therapeutic diphenylcyclopropenone sensitization with weekly scalp DPC. Each CDR3 protein is one row after TCRdb ran MiXCR on the RACE reads. The table lists 95,000 to 150,000 distinct CDR3 sequences, 11% of them singletons. Sequences were derived from whole blood, sampled in connection with sensitization to the hapten diphenylcyclopropenone (DPC). All receptors come from a woman between 45 and 65 years old with alopecia areata. Some clones in this sample may be carry-over from other donors' samples.

The chain links TRBV5-1 to TRBJ1-3, with D possibly TRBD1 on 5 matching bases. The CDR3 extends over 16 amino acids. Germline CDR1 reads SGHRS; CDR2 reads YFSETQ. V was cut by 2 bases and J by 0 bases, with 12 bases left in between. Written as DNA, the CDR3 is TGCGCCAGCAGCTTTCAGGGAGCCCCCTCTGGAAACACCATATATTTT. Its translation: CASSFQGAPSGNTIYF.

This clonotype was seen more than once but under ten times. The chain uses TRBV12-3 or TRBV12-4 and TRBJ2-3; the D call may be TRBD1 or TRBD2 (5 bases each). The V gene lost 6 bases and the J gene lost 1 base, with 14 bases spanning the gap. The CDR3 totals 15 residues. In nucleotides, the CDR3 is TGTGCCAGCAGCTCCGACCGGGACGGCACAGATACGCAGTATTTT. Residues: CASSSDRDGTDTQYF.

This clonotype appeared a few times. This rearrangement joins TRBV3-1 to TRBJ1-1, with 10 bases aligning to TRBD1. J lost 6 bases, V lost 5 bases, and 9 bases had no gene match. CDR3 length: 15 residues. Germline V gives CDR1 LGHDT, CDR2 YNNKEL (reference sequence). This chain's CDR3 is CASSGDRGRTPEAFF. For the CDR3, the DNA is TGTGCCAGCAGCGGGGACAGGGGCAGGACTCCTGAAGCTTTCTTT.

Many counts were recorded for this clonotype. The V gene is TRBV14, the J gene TRBJ2-1, with 7 bases aligning to TRBD1. V was pared by 1 base and J by 7 bases, with 1 base of the junction left unmatched. This CDR3 is built from 13 residues. Germline CDR1 and CDR2: SGHDN and FVKESK. The CDR3 region has the DNA TGTGCCAGCAGCCAAGTCAGGGGGAATGAGCAGTTCTTC. It codes for CASSQVRGNEQFF.

The V and J genes are TRBV30 and TRBJ1-3; 8 nucleotides agree with TRBD1. Losses at the gene ends were 4 bases for V and 3 bases for J; bases not matched to a gene: 11. The CDR3 extends over 16 amino acids. CDR1 is GTSNPN and CDR2 is SVGIG in the germline V gene (reference sequence). The CDR3 loop is CAWTRMQGAGGNTIYF. In nucleotides, the CDR3 is TGTGCCTGGACCAGAATGCAGGGGGCCGGTGGAAACACCATATATTTT.

As concerns this clonotype: Mismatch with germline at one junction end may stem from a read error. The genes are TRBV27 and TRBJ1-2; no clear D gene. The germline CDR1 and CDR2 sequences are MNHEY and SMNVEV (reference sequence). This CDR3 region has 15 residues. The CDR3 loop is CASRGSDGYNDGYTF. CDR3 sequence (DNA): TGTGCCAGCAGGGGCTCCGACGGGTATAACGATGGCTACACCTTC.

There are many counts of this clonotype. V is TRBV29-1 and J is TRBJ2-1; D remains ambiguous. Germline assignment: CDR1 SQVTM and CDR2 ANQGSEA. There are 10 residues in the CDR3. The V end was cut by 1 base, the J end by 12 bases, with 7 bases between. The CDR3 DNA is TGCAGCGTTGAAGGGCCTGGGCAGTTCTTC. It yields the protein CSVEGPGQFF.

V is TRBV7-6 and J is TRBJ2-1, with D possibly TRBD1 on 6 matching bases. The CDR3 runs to 13 residues. Germline assignment: CDR1 SGHVS and CDR2 FNYEAQ. The germline V and J ends were trimmed by 5 bases and 5 bases, with 10 bases remaining between them. The CDR3 sequence: CASSPGDHNEQFF. The CDR3 DNA reads as TGTGCCAGCAGCCCAGGGGATCACAATGAGCAGTTCTTC. Combining the CDR3 with reference TRBV7-6 and TRBJ2-1 gives the whole variable domain GAGVSQSPRYKVTKRGQDVALRCDPISGHVSLYWYRQALGQGPEFLTYFNYEAQQDKSGLPNDRFSAERPEGSISTLTIQRTEQRDSAMYRCASSPGDHNEQFFGPGTRLTVL.

V gene TRBV3-1 combines with J gene TRBJ2-1; no clear D. The V end lost 1 base, the J end lost 5 bases, and 3 bases lay between the germline ends. CDR1 and CDR2 (germline): LGHDT, YNNKEL (reference sequence). The length of the CDR3 is 12 residues. The CDR3 nucleotides are TGTGCCAGCAGCCAAGTAAACAATGAGCAGTTCTTC. Protein product: CASSQVNNEQFF.

The chain has TRBV12-3 or TRBV12-4 and TRBJ1-2, with D perhaps matching TRBD1 (5 bases). The germline V and J ends were trimmed by 7 bases and 4 bases, with 19 bases remaining between them. The CDR3 has 15 amino acids. This chain's CDR3 is CASTRDSLRGYGYTF. The CDR3 bases are TGTGCCAGCACCCGGGACTCCCTACGGGGCTATGGCTACACCTTC.

This clonotype was seen more than once but under ten times. The chain uses TRBV5-1 and TRBJ1-1, with D unresolved. There are 15 residues in the CDR3. V dropped 5 bases and J dropped 1 base, with 15 bases sitting between them. Germline V gene data show CDR1 as SGHRS and CDR2 as YFSETQ. The CDR3: CASSSSRAPNTEAFF. CDR3 DNA: TGCGCCAGCAGTTCTTCCCGGGCCCCGAACACTGAAGCTTTCTTT.

This clonotype was seen repeatedly, ten times or more. The CDR3 coding sequence is TGCAGCGTTGAGGGGACAGGGGGTTTCAATGGCTACACCTTC. As protein: CSVEGTGGFNGYTF. The rearrangement joins TRBV29-1 to TRBJ1-2, with 11 bases that match TRBD1. The J segment lost 6 bases and the V segment lost 3 bases, leaving 6 bases of the junction unmatched. Germline V gene data show CDR1 as SQVTM and CDR2 as ANQGSEA. This CDR3 is built from 14 residues.

This clonotype appeared a few times. CDR3 amino acids: CSVVFGGEGMNTEAFF. The CDR3 DNA follows: TGCAGCGTTGTATTCGGGGGAGAGGGCATGAACACTGAAGCTTTCTTT. The rearrangement joins TRBV29-1 to TRBJ1-1, with TRBD1 as a possible D gene (5 bases). The germline V gene has CDR1 SQVTM and CDR2 ANQGSEA. This CDR3 contains 16 residues. V was clipped by 4 bases and J by 0 bases, with 18 bases between them.

This clonotype was seen a handful of times. The gene calls are TRBV20-1 and TRBJ2-3; D might be TRBD1 (6 bases). Germline assignment: CDR1 DFQATT and CDR2 SNEGSKA (reference sequence). This CDR3 has 16 amino acids. V was shortened by 5 bases and J by 2 bases, with 20 bases between the two germline ends. The CDR3 region has the DNA TGCAGTGCTCCCCCTATGGGCAGGGGCTACACAGATACGCAGTATTTT. This codes for CSAPPMGRGYTDTQYF.

The chain carries TRBV6-6 and TRBJ2-7; D is possibly TRBD2 (5 bases). This CDR3 is 14 amino acids long. Trimming took 4 bases from V and 7 from J, leaving 17 bases between them. Germline V gives CDR1 MNHNY, CDR2 SVGAGI (reference sequence). The CDR3 bases are TGTGCCAGCAGTTGTCTTGCGGGTACAAAAGAGCAGTACTTC. Translated, it gives CASSCLAGTKEQYF.

The chain is built from TRBV5-1 and TRBJ2-7, with unresolved D. Deletions cut 0 bases from V and 2 bases from J, with 12 bases between. Germline V gene lookup returns CDR1 SGHRS and CDR2 YFSETQ. This CDR3 region has 15 residues. This CDR3 reads CASSLGPPGPYEQYF. Here the CDR3 DNA reads TGCGCCAGCAGCTTGGGACCGCCCGGGCCCTACGAGCAGTACTTC. Supplemented by reference TRBV5-1 and TRBJ2-7, the full variable domain reads KAGVTQTPRYLIKTRGQQVTLSCSPISGHRSVSWYQQTPGQGLQFLFEYFSETQRNKGNFPGRFSGRQFSNSRSEMNVSTLELGDSALYLCASSLGPPGPYEQYFGPGTRLTVT.

This clonotype was found many times. The V and J genes are TRBV7-9 and TRBJ2-7, with 7 bases lining up with TRBD2. Germline V gene data show CDR1 as SEHNR and CDR2 as FQNEAQ (reference sequence). The CDR3 totals 14 residues. The V segment lost 4 bases and the J segment 4 bases; nucleotides outside the gene matches: 7. The CDR3 spells CASSSAGTTYEQYF. The DNA for the CDR3 is TGTGCCAGCAGCTCCGCCGGGACTACTTACGAGCAGTACTTC.

The chain recombines TRBV5-6 with TRBJ2-3; TRBD1 aligns across 9 bases. CDR1 SGHDT and CDR2 YYEEEE come from the germline V gene. V dropped 1 base and J dropped 1; count of bases not matched to a gene: 4. CDR3 length equals 16 residues. CDR3 DNA: TGTGCCAGCAGCTTGCATCGGACAGGGGGCACAGATACGCAGTATTTT. Translated: CASSLHRTGGTDTQYF.

This clonotype was picked up a small number of times. CDR3 nucleotides: TGTGCCTCTTCAGGGGTTGAAGAGACCCAGTACTTC. Translation gives CASSGVEETQYF. V gene TRBV10-3 combines with J gene TRBJ2-5; D is possibly TRBD1 (6 bases). The CDR3 sequence is 12 residues long. CDR1 is ENHRY and CDR2 is SYGVKD in the germline V gene. Between the trimmed V and J ends, which lost 11 bases and 3 bases, there was a span of 13 bases.

This clonotype was detected only a few times. The chain couples TRBV9 to TRBJ1-4; a weak D match, TRBD1 (6 bases). In germline, CDR1 is SGDLS, CDR2 YYNGEE. Trimming took off 0 bases at V and 2 bases at J, with 8 bases between the two ends. There are 15 residues in the CDR3. CDR3 bases: TGTGCCAGCAGCGTAGAGCAGGGGACTAATGAAAAACTGTTTTTT. Translation gives CASSVEQGTNEKLFF. The full variable domain, completed using reference TRBV9 and TRBJ1-4, is DSGVTQTPKHLITATGQRVTLRCSPRSGDLSVYWYQQSLDQGLQFLIQYYNGEERAKGNILERFSAQQFPDLHSELNLSSLELGDSALYFCASSVEQGTNEKLFFGSGTQLSVL.

This clonotype occurred a few times. The chain combines TRBV11-1 with TRBJ2-7; 8 nucleotides line up with TRBD1. Germline V CDR1 and CDR2: SGHAT, FQDESV (reference sequence). This CDR3 has 15 residues. The V and J ends lost 5 bases and 5 bases, in that order; junction bases with no gene match: 11. The CDR3 here is CASSQRDRCRNEQYF. CDR3 DNA sequence: TGTGCCAGCAGCCAACGGGACAGGTGTAGGAACGAGCAGTACTTC. Looking up the rest from reference TRBV11-1 and TRBJ2-7 gives the full variable domain: EAEVAQSPRYKITEKSQAVAFWCDPISGHATLYWYRQILGQGPELLVQFQDESVVDDSQLPKDRFSAERLKGVDSTLKIQPAELGDSAMYLCASSQRDRCRNEQYFGPGTRLTVT.

This clonotype appeared many times. The chain joins TRBV20-1 to TRBJ2-1, with no clear D. V was pared by 1 base and J by 2 bases, with 15 bases between. Germline lookup yields CDR1 DFQATT and CDR2 SNEGSKA (reference sequence). The CDR3 is made up of 16 amino acids. CDR3 sequence (DNA): TGCAGTGCTAGAGGTTCTCAGGAATCGACCTACAATGAGCAGTTCTTC. It is translated as CSARGSQESTYNEQFF.

This clonotype showed up just a few times. V is TRBV7-8 and J is TRBJ1-6; D is unclear. Looked up from germline, CDR1 is SGHVS and CDR2 is FQNEAQ. The CDR3 is 14 amino acids. Between the trimmed V and J ends, which lost 5 bases and 6 bases, there was a span of 11 bases. The DNA for the CDR3 is TGTGCCAGCAGCCCTCGAGTGGTTAATTCACCCCTCCACTTT. Translation: CASSPRVVNSPLHF.

CDR3 residues: CASSYLQPSSYEQYF. CDR3 nucleotides: TGTGCCAGCAGTTACTTACAGCCCAGCTCCTACGAGCAGTACTTC. The rearrangement links TRBV6-6 to TRBJ2-7; D is undetermined. V was clipped by 1 base and J by 0 bases, with 10 bases between them. Germline assignment: CDR1 MNHNY and CDR2 SVGAGI (reference sequence). The CDR3 has 15 amino acids.

This sequence joins TRBV20-1 and TRBJ2-7, with 10 nucleotides matching TRBD1. The CDR3 consists of 14 residues. Germline CDR1 and CDR2: DFQATT and SNEGSKA (reference sequence). After removal of 6 bases from V and 1 base from J, the junction contained 6 bases not matched to a gene. The CDR3 coding sequence is TGCAGTGCCCATGACAGGGGGCGATCCTACGAGCAGTACTTC. Residues: CSAHDRGRSYEQYF.

This clonotype was counted between two and nine times. The genes are TRBV9 and TRBJ1-1, with 7 positions matching TRBD1. The germline CDR1 and CDR2 sequences are SGDLS and YYNGEE. The CDR3 spans 15 residues. V shed 3 bases, J shed 5 bases, and the junction held 10 bases outside the gene matches. CDR3 bases: TGTGCCAGCAGCGCCCCGACAGGGAGTCGGACTGAAGCTTTCTTT. Its translation is CASSAPTGSRTEAFF.

This clonotype occurred many times. Written as DNA, the CDR3 is TGTGCCAGCAGCTTAAGGGGGCTGGCAGATACGCAGTATTTT. This translates into CASSLRGLADTQYF. The V gene is TRBV11-3, the J gene TRBJ2-3, with TRBD1 identical over 7 bases. The CDR3 covers 14 residues. V dropped 2 bases and J dropped 4; count of bases not matched to a gene: 3. The germline CDR1 and CDR2 sequences are SGHNT and YENEEA. Combining the CDR3 with reference TRBV11-3 and TRBJ2-3 gives the whole variable domain EAGVVQSPRYKIIEKKQPVAFWCNPISGHNTLYWYLQNLGQGPELLIRYENEEAVDDSQLPKDRFSAERLKGVDSTLKIQPAELGDSAVYLCASSLRGLADTQYFGPGTRLTVL.

The sample holds a few counts of this clonotype. J is TRBJ2-5 and V is TRBV5-1; 9 bases line up with TRBD1. The J segment lost 4 bases and the V segment lost 0 bases, leaving 7 bases of the junction unmatched. Looked up from germline, CDR1 is SGHRS and CDR2 is YFSETQ. The CDR3 runs 16 residues. This CDR3 reads CASSLDGQGIGETQYF. The CDR3 DNA is TGCGCCAGCAGCTTGGACGGACAGGGGATAGGAGAGACCCAGTACTTC.